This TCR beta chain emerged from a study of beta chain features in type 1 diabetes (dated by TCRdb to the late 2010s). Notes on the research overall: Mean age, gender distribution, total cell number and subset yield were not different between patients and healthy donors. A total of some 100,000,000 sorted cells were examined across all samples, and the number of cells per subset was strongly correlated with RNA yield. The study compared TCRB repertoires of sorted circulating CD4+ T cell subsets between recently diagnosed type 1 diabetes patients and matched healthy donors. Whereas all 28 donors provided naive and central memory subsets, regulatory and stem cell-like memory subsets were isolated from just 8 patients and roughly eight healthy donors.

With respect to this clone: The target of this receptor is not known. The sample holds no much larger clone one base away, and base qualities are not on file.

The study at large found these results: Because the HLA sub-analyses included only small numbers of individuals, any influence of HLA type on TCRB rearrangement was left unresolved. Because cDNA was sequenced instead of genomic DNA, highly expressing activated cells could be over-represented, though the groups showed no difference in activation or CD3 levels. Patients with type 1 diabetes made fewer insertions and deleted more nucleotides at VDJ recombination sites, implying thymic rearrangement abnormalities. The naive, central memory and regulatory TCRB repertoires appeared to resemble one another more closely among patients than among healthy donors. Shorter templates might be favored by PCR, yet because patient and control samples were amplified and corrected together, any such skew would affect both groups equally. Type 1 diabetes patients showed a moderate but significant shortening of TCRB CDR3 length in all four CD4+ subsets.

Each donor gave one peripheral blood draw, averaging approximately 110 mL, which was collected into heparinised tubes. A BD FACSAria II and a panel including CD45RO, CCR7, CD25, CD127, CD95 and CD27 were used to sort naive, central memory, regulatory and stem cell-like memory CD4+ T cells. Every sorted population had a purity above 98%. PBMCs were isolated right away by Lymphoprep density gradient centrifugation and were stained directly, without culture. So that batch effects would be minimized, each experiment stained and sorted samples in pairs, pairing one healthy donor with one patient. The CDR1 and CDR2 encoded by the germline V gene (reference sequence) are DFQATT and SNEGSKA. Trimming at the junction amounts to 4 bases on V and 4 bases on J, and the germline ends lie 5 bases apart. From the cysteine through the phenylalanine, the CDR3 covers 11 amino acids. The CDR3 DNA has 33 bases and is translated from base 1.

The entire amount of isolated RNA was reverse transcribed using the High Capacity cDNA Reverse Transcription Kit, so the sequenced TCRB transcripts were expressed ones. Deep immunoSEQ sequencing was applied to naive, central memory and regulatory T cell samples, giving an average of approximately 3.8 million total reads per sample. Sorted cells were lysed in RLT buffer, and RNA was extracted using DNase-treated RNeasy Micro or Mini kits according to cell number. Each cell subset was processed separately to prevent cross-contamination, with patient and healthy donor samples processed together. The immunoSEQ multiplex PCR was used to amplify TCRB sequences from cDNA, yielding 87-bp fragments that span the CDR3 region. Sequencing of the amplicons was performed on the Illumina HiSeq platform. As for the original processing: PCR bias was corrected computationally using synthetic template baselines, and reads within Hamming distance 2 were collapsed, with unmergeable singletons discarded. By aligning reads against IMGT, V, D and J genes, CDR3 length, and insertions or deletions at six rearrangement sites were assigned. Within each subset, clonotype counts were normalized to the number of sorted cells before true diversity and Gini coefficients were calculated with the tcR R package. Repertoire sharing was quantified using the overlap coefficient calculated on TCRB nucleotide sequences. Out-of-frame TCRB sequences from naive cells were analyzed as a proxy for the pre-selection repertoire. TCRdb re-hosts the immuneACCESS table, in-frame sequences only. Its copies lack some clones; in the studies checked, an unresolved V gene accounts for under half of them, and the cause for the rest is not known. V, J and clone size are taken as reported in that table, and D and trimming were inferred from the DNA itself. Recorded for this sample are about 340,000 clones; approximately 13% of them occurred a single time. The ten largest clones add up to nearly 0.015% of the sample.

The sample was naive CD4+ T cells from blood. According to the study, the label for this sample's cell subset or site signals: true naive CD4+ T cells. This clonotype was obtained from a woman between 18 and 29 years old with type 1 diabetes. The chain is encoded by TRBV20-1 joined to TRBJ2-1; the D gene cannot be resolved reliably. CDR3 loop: CSATVYNEQFF. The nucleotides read TGCAGTGCTACTGTGTACAATGAGCAGTTCTTC.